A single sample gave rise to the 25 T cell receptor beta chains below, sequenced in a study of T cells in localized non-small cell lung cancer. Clones were sequenced by immunoSEQ multiplex PCR, and TCRdb holds only the in-frame ones, with some missing. This table has tens of thousands of clones, about 90% appearing once. Here the sequenced sample was peripheral blood, taken before any cancer treatment. These receptors were collected from a man between 40 and 70 years old with stage I squamous cell lung carcinoma.

V is TRBV5-1 and J is TRBJ2-3; tentatively, D is TRBD1 or TRBD2 (5 bases each). The CDR3 extends over 13 amino acids. V was pared by 5 bases and J by 1 base, with 8 bases between. CDR1 is SGHRS, CDR2 YFSETQ, per germline. The CDR3 DNA is TGCGCCAGCAGACGGGACGGCACAGATACGCAGTATTTT. Its protein is CASRRDGTDTQYF.

This chain joins TRBV7-3 and TRBJ2-2; D gene ambiguous. V lost 2 bases and J lost 6, with 4 bases in between. In germline, CDR1 is SGHTA, CDR2 FQGTGA. CDR3 length: 12 residues. The CDR3, as DNA: TGTGCCAGCAGCTTAGGGGCCGGGGAGCTGTTTTTT. Encoded protein: CASSLGAGELFF.

The chain recombines TRBV18 with TRBJ1-1, with D possibly matching TRBD1 (5 bases). The CDR3 spans 15 residues. In germline, CDR1 is KGHSH, CDR2 LQKENI. Trimming pared 0 bases from V and 3 bases from J, leaving 11 bases between. The CDR3 is CASSPPSGHDTEAFF. The CDR3 nucleotides are TGTGCCAGCTCACCACCGTCAGGGCATGACACTGAAGCTTTCTTT.

The chain uses TRBV25-1 and TRBJ2-7; the D is unclear. Germline CDR1 reads MGHDK; CDR2 reads SYGVNS. The V end was cut by 3 bases, the J end by 2 bases, with 2 bases between. The CDR3 consists of 11 residues. As DNA, the CDR3 is TGTGCCAGCAGTGACACCTACGAGCAGTACTTC. The encoded protein is CASSDTYEQYF.

The rearrangement uses TRBV28 and TRBJ2-2, with 7 bases aligning to TRBD1. In germline, CDR1 is MDHEN, CDR2 SYDVKM. J gave up 0 bases and V 5 bases, and 6 bases lay outside the gene matches. This CDR3 contains 16 residues. The CDR3, as DNA: TGTGCCAGCAGTCCCACAGGGGCACCGAACACCGGGGAGCTGTTTTTT. Its translation is CASSPTGAPNTGELFF.

The chain has TRBV7-2 and TRBJ2-7; the match to TRBD1 covers 9 bases. Germline loops: CDR1 SGHTA, CDR2 FQGNSA. The V segment lost 1 base and the J segment 4 bases; nucleotides outside the gene matches: 11. The CDR3 runs to 17 residues. The CDR3 DNA reads as TGTGCCAGCAGCTTAGGGTCTCCGGGACAGGGAGGTTACGAGCAGTACTTC. Translated, it gives CASSLGSPGQGGYEQYF.

This clone was counted a single time. The rearrangement joins TRBV7-2 to TRBJ1-5, with D possibly being TRBD1 (5 bases). Germline V gene data show CDR1 as SGHTA and CDR2 as FQGNSA. The CDR3 contains 16 residues. Trimming shortened V by 1 base and J by 3 bases, and 13 bases separated the two germline ends. CDR3 loop: CASSLVSGGNNQPQHF. Written as DNA, the CDR3 is TGTGCCAGCAGCTTAGTGTCCGGGGGTAACAATCAGCCCCAGCATTTT.

This clone was recorded a few times. V gene TRBV30 combines with J gene TRBJ1-1; D uncertain. The CDR3 contains 14 residues. Trimming stripped 4 bases from V and 1 base from J, with 13 bases between. Germline-derived CDR1 and CDR2 are GTSNPN and SVGIG (reference sequence). The DNA of the CDR3 is TGTGCCTGGAAACGTAGAGGACGGAACACTGAAGCTTTCTTT. It yields the protein CAWKRRGRNTEAFF.

J is TRBJ2-1 and V is TRBV6-6; the D is unclear. The germline gives CDR1 MNHNY, CDR2 SVGAGI (reference sequence). There are 13 residues in the CDR3. V was clipped by 10 bases and J by 2 bases, with 12 bases between them. The chain's CDR3 is CATTPGPYNEQFF. CDR3 nucleotides: TGTGCCACTACACCGGGCCCCTACAATGAGCAGTTCTTC.

The rearrangement uses TRBV30 and TRBJ1-3; no clear D. V was pared by 4 bases and J by 0 bases, with 10 bases between. From germline, CDR1 is GTSNPN and CDR2 SVGIG (reference sequence). This CDR3 comprises 14 residues. The CDR3 loop is CAWTLLLSGNTIYF. The CDR3 nucleotides read TGTGCCTGGACTCTACTGCTCTCTGGAAACACCATATATTTT.

In its sample, this clone was seen once. The genes are TRBV30 and TRBJ1-4; D is unresolved. This CDR3 is built from 15 residues. Germline V lookup: CDR1 GTSNPN, CDR2 SVGIG (reference sequence). Trimming pared 2 bases from V and 0 bases from J, leaving 10 bases between. As DNA, the CDR3 is TGTGCCTGGAGTCTTTGGGGTGCAACTAATGAAAAACTGTTTTTT. Translating it yields CAWSLWGATNEKLFF.

The genes are TRBV5-4 and TRBJ2-1, with a weak D call TRBD2 (5 bases). Trimming took off 0 bases at V and 1 base at J, with 8 bases between the two ends. Germline assignment: CDR1 SGHNT and CDR2 YYREEE (reference sequence). CDR3 size: 15 residues. For the CDR3, the DNA is TGTGCCAGCAGCTTGGTGACGGGATCCTACAATGAGCAGTTCTTC. This gives the protein CASSLVTGSYNEQFF.

The genes are TRBV4-1 and TRBJ2-2, with D tentatively TRBD2 (5 bases). V lost 3 bases to trimming and J lost 0 bases, with 8 bases between them. The CDR3 loop spans 15 amino acids. Per the germline V gene, CDR1 is MGHRA and CDR2 is YSYEKL. CDR3 nucleotide sequence: TGCGCCAGCAGCCAGGGAGTAGCGAACACCGGGGAGCTGTTTTTT. This codes for CASSQGVANTGELFF.

The chain recombines TRBV28 with TRBJ1-6; no definite D call. V lost 6 bases and J 6 bases, leaving 9 bases between the germline ends. The germline gives CDR1 MDHEN, CDR2 SYDVKM. The CDR3 sequence is 13 residues long. The CDR3 protein is CASRTDRNSPLHF. The CDR3 nucleotides read TGTGCCAGCAGGACGGATCGTAATTCACCCCTCCACTTT.

The rearrangement uses TRBV5-1 and TRBJ1-1; TRBD1 matches at 8 bases. The CDR3 sequence is 15 residues long. J lost 1 base, V lost 4 bases, and 6 bases had no gene match. The germline CDR1 and CDR2 sequences are SGHRS and YFSETQ. CDR3 region: CASSDPGTGNTEAFF. CDR3 bases: TGCGCCAGCAGCGACCCCGGGACAGGGAACACTGAAGCTTTCTTT.

This chain links TRBV2 with TRBJ1-5, with D hard to call. The CDR3 covers 14 residues. V lost 2 bases and J lost 5, with 10 bases in between. Germline V gene lookup returns CDR1 SNHLY and CDR2 FYNNEI. The CDR3 sequence is CASSEMADYQPQHF. CDR3 in DNA: TGTGCCAGCAGTGAAATGGCAGACTATCAGCCCCAGCATTTT.

This clone was detected only once. V is TRBV7-6 and J is TRBJ2-7; D might be TRBD1 (6 bases). The CDR3 is made up of 16 amino acids. Germline CDR1 and CDR2: SGHVS and FNYEAQ. V lost 5 bases and J 3 bases, leaving 20 bases between the germline ends. The CDR3 region is CASSPSPGDTDYEQYF. The DNA for the CDR3 is TGTGCCAGCAGCCCTTCCCCCGGGGACACGGACTACGAGCAGTACTTC.

The chain uses TRBV5-6 and TRBJ1-2; tentative D call: TRBD1 (5 bases). The V gene lost 3 bases and the J gene lost 3 bases, with 24 bases spanning the gap. Germline V gene lookup returns CDR1 SGHDT and CDR2 YYEEEE. The CDR3 spans 18 residues. The CDR3 spells CASSSRKYRSGTDYGYTF. The DNA for the CDR3 is TGTGCCAGCAGCTCCCGTAAATATAGGTCGGGGACGGACTATGGCTACACCTTC.

The rearrangement links TRBV6-5 to TRBJ2-1; 7 bases map to TRBD1. V trimming: 2 bases; J trimming: 6 bases; junction bases outside the gene matches: 7. This CDR3 has 15 residues. Germline CDR1 and CDR2: MNHEY and SVGAGI. The CDR3 here is CASSYTGQVLNEQFF. The CDR3 DNA sequence: TGTGCCAGCAGTTACACTGGACAGGTTCTCAATGAGCAGTTCTTC.

The chain uses TRBV7-3 and TRBJ2-6, with TRBD2 as a possible D gene (5 bases). V lost 5 bases, J lost 4 bases, and 12 bases lay in between. The germline V gene encodes CDR1 SGHTA and CDR2 FQGTGA. The CDR3 is 15 amino acids. CDR3 nucleotides: TGTGCCAGCAGCAGACACGGGGAAGGGGCCAACGTCCTGACTTTC. Its protein is CASSRHGEGANVLTF.

The gene calls are TRBV5-5 and TRBJ2-2; D is unclear. Between the trimmed V and J ends, which lost 2 bases and 5 bases, there was a span of 10 bases. The CDR3 is made up of 14 amino acids. Germline assignment: CDR1 SGHKS and CDR2 YYEKEE (reference sequence). The CDR3 DNA is TGTGCCAGCAGCTTCCAAAGGGATACCGGGGAGCTGTTTTTT. Protein product: CASSFQRDTGELFF.

The chain is built from TRBV2 and TRBJ2-5; the match to TRBD1 covers 9 bases. Germline CDR1 SNHLY, CDR2 FYNNEI. The CDR3 has 14 residues. The junction had 6 bases not matched to a gene; V was cut back by 5 bases and J by 5 bases. Written as DNA, the CDR3 is TGTGCCAGCAGTTCTGGGACAGGGAGGGAGACCCAGTACTTC. Amino acids: CASSSGTGRETQYF. Full variable domain (missing parts from reference TRBV2 and TRBJ2-5): EPEVTQTPSHQVTQMGQEVILRCVPISNHLYFYWYRQILGQKVEFLVSFYNNEISEKSEIFDDQFSVERPDGSNFTLKIRSTKLEDSAMYFCASSSGTGRETQYFGPGTRLLVL.

This rearrangement joins TRBV5-4 to TRBJ2-5, with D maybe TRBD2 (6 bases). The CDR3 sequence is 15 residues long. Trimming left V 0 bases short and J 5 bases short, with 14 bases between. In germline, CDR1 is SGHNT, CDR2 YYREEE (reference sequence). Written as DNA, the CDR3 is TGTGCCAGCAGCTTGGCAGCTAGCGCAGGCGAGACCCAGTACTTC. Protein sequence: CASSLAASAGETQYF.

This sequence joins TRBV6-6 and TRBJ1-2; D gene unclear. The CDR3 is 13 residues long. V shed 2 bases and J shed 4 bases, with 8 bases lying between them. Germline lookup yields CDR1 MNHNY and CDR2 SVGAGI (reference sequence). The CDR3 here is CASSYGSLYGYTF. The CDR3 DNA reads TGTGCCAGCAGTTACGGCAGTCTCTATGGCTACACCTTC.

V usage is TRBV11-1 and J usage is TRBJ2-2; D unclear. Trimming shortened V by 5 bases and J by 0 bases, and 13 bases separated the two germline ends. CDR1 and CDR2 from the germline V gene are SGHAT and FQDESV (reference sequence). The CDR3 runs to 16 residues. The CDR3 DNA reads as TGTGCCAGCAGCCCCATGTCCCCCGCGAACACCGGGGAGCTGTTTTTT. As protein: CASSPMSPANTGELFF.